The 3 T cell receptor beta chains given below trace back to one sample, sequenced in a study of cytomegalovirus exposure and HLA in healthy donors. This table comes from immunoSEQ multiplex PCR, and its TCRdb copy is limited to in-frame clones, with some not included. Of some 250,000 clones in the sample, around 91% were seen once. Material for sequencing was PBMCs. Receptors were obtained from a woman in her twenties or thirties in good health and CMV-seronegative.

V gene TRBV28 combines with J gene TRBJ2-3; no reliable D call. There are 11 residues in the CDR3. V lost 6 bases and J lost 2, with 3 bases in between. The germline V gene encodes CDR1 MDHEN and CDR2 SYDVKM. This CDR3 reads CASSPTDTQYF. CDR3 sequence (DNA): TGTGCCAGCAGCCCCACAGATACGCAGTATTTT.

V gene TRBV29-1 combines with J gene TRBJ2-7, with TRBD1 identical over 7 bases. In germline, CDR1 is SQVTM, CDR2 ANQGSEA. This CDR3 spans 12 amino acids. V dropped 1 base and J dropped 6; count of bases not matched to a gene: 3. In DNA, the CDR3 is TGCAGCGTTGAAGTCTACAGGGGCGAGCAGTACTTC. This gives the protein CSVEVYRGEQYF.

The rearrangement joins TRBV5-1 to TRBJ2-1; 14 bases fit TRBD2. The CDR3 is 18 amino acids. Germline V gene data show CDR1 as SGHRS and CDR2 as YFSETQ. V lost 4 bases and J lost 2; bases outside the gene matches: 8. CDR3 DNA sequence: TGCGCCAGCAGCCCAGGACTAGCGGGAGGCAGAACCTACAATGAGCAGTTCTTC. This codes for CASSPGLAGGRTYNEQFF.